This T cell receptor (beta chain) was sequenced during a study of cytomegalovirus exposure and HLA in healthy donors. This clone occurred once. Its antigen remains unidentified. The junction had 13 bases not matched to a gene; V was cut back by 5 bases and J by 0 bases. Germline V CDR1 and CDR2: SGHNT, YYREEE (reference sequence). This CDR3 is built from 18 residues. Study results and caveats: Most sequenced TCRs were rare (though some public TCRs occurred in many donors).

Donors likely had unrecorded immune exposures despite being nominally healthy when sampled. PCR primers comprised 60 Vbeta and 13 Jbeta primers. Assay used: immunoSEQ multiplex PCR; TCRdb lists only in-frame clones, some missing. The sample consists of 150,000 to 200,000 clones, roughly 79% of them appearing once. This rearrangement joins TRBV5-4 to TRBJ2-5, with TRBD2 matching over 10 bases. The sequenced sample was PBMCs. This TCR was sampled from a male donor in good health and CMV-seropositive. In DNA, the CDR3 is TGTGCCAGCAGTTACCCCTCTAGCGGGAGTAAGAACCAAGAGACCCAGTACTTC. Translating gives CASSYPSSGSKNQETQYF.